The next 11 T cell receptor beta chains were all read from a single sample in a study of T-cell reconstitution after alpha-beta-depleted transplantation in children. Unique molecular identifiers were used in preparing the TCRbeta library. TCRdb analysed the PCR reads with MiXCR anew, one entry per CDR3 protein. The sample has 100,000 or so distinct CDR3 sequences, around a sixth seen once. The sample was PBMCs, mostly from graft donor cells, taken 180 days after TCRalphabeta/CD19-depleted stem cell transplant. The receptor set was obtained from a male patient between 2 and 10 years old who had a stem cell transplant for acute lymphoblastic leukemia, so the T cells may come from the graft donor.

The V call is TRBV28, the J call TRBJ1-2, with D possibly TRBD1 on 6 matching bases. The CDR3 runs 16 residues. Germline V gene sequence: CDR1 MDHEN, CDR2 SYDVKM. V gave up 3 bases and J gave up 3 bases, with 17 bases separating them. CDR3 region: CASSFLTGSRDYGYTF. CDR3 coding DNA: TGTGCCAGCAGTTTTTTGACAGGTTCAAGGGACTATGGCTACACCTTC.

V and J are TRBV4-3 and TRBJ1-1, with TRBD1 as a possible D gene (5 bases). Between the trimmed V and J ends, which lost 0 bases and 5 bases, there was a span of 16 bases. Germline loops: CDR1 LGHNA, CDR2 YSLEER. The CDR3 spans 16 residues. CDR3 amino acids: CASSQEGLPFSTEAFF. The DNA of the CDR3 is TGCGCCAGCAGCCAAGAGGGACTGCCCTTTAGTACTGAAGCTTTCTTT.

This clonotype was counted ten times or more. The chain employs TRBV20-1 and TRBJ1-1, with TRBD1 matching over 9 bases. This CDR3 has 14 amino acids. Germline lookup yields CDR1 DFQATT and CDR2 SNEGSKA (reference sequence). V trimming: 0 bases; J trimming: 6 bases; junction bases outside the gene matches: 5. The CDR3 protein is CSARDLGQGPEAFF. The CDR3 DNA follows: TGCAGTGCTAGAGATCTAGGACAGGGGCCTGAAGCTTTCTTT.

J is TRBJ2-7 and V is TRBV2; tentative D call: TRBD1 (6 bases). With 1 base removed from V and 0 bases from J, the gap between germline ends came to 10 bases. Germline values: CDR1 SNHLY, CDR2 FYNNEI. CDR3 length: 15 amino acids. The CDR3 spells CASSEEGVSSYEQYF. CDR3 sequence (DNA): TGTGCCAGCAGTGAAGAGGGGGTTAGCTCCTACGAGCAGTACTTC.

The rearrangement uses TRBV5-1 and TRBJ2-7; D remains unclear. Looked up from germline, CDR1 is SGHRS and CDR2 is YFSETQ. Trimming removed 3 bases from V and 4 bases from J, with 11 bases in between. This CDR3 spans 13 amino acids. The CDR3 nucleotides read TGCGCCAGCAGCTCCGCGACTGGTTACGAGCAGTACTTC. Translating gives CASSSATGYEQYF.

This clonotype was recorded a few times. This sequence joins TRBV20-1 and TRBJ1-3; 8 bases map to TRBD1. Trimming took 0 bases from V and 3 from J; bases not matched to a gene: 10. The CDR3 totals 17 residues. Germline values: CDR1 DFQATT, CDR2 SNEGSKA (reference sequence). DNA of the CDR3: TGCAGTGCTAGAGAGGGGTCGGGACAGGTCAATGGAAACACCATATATTTT. Its protein is CSAREGSGQVNGNTIYF.

This clonotype was recorded at least ten times. This sequence joins TRBV12-3 or TRBV12-4 and TRBJ2-1, with D possibly TRBD1 on 6 matching bases. V was trimmed by 6 bases and J by 9 bases, leaving 18 bases between them. This CDR3 region has 14 residues. The CDR3 sequence is CASSIWGPGSEQFF. The CDR3 DNA sequence: TGTGCCAGCAGCATTTGGGGGCCCGGAAGTGAGCAGTTCTTC.

This clonotype was seen a few times. This sequence joins TRBV7-6 and TRBJ2-5; TRBD2 is a possible D gene (6 bases). Trimming cost V 2 bases and J 2 bases, with 18 bases left between them. Germline values: CDR1 SGHVS, CDR2 FNYEAQ. This CDR3 spans 17 amino acids. The CDR3 coding sequence is TGTGCCAGCAGCTTACTACGCCGGGACTTACCGCAAGAGACCCAGTACTTC. This encodes CASSLLRRDLPQETQYF.

The rearrangement links TRBV3-1 to TRBJ2-7, with D tentatively TRBD2 (7 bases). The length of the CDR3 is 15 residues. V lost 3 bases to trimming and J lost 2 bases, with 14 bases between them. Germline V gives CDR1 LGHDT, CDR2 YNNKEL (reference sequence). The DNA for the CDR3 is TGTGCCAGCAGCCACCCGGGGGGCTTAACCTACGAGCAGTACTTC. Translating gives CASSHPGGLTYEQYF.

This clonotype was seen at least ten times. This CDR3 reads CASSPWVNQPQHF. The CDR3 DNA sequence: TGTGCCAGCAGCCCTTGGGTCAATCAGCCCCAGCATTTT. The chain links TRBV7-6 to TRBJ1-5; D is unresolved. The CDR3 extends over 13 amino acids. V was shortened by 5 bases and J by 3 bases, with 8 bases between the two germline ends. The germline V gene has CDR1 SGHVS and CDR2 FNYEAQ.

This clonotype was picked up a small number of times. This chain uses TRBV7-9 with TRBJ1-6, with TRBD1 as a possible D gene (6 bases). V lost 5 bases and J lost 0, with 11 bases in between. This CDR3 has 16 residues. CDR1 and CDR2 from the germline V gene are SEHNR and FQNEAQ (reference sequence). CDR3 sequence reads: CASSRTDGSYNSPLHF. In nucleotides, the CDR3 is TGTGCCAGCAGCCGGACAGACGGCTCCTATAATTCACCCCTCCACTTT.